Each of the 13 T cell receptor beta chains below was sequenced from the same sample in a study of T cell clonality in common variable immunodeficiency. Libraries were prepared by immunoSEQ multiplex PCR; TCRdb keeps only in-frame clonotypes and omits some of them. This sample has tens of thousands of clones and no singletons, with approximately 2.2% in the ten largest. The sample comprised peripheral blood mononuclear cells. The origin of the receptors is a person aged 18 to 70 in good health.

Many counts were recorded for this clone. Sequencing ends 3 residues short of the CDR3 end; the germline J gene provides the rest. The chain carries TRBV7-9 and TRBJ2-5; D unresolved. CDR3 size: 15 residues. V was pared by 5 bases and J by 4 bases, with 17 bases between. Germline-derived CDR1 and CDR2 are SEHNR and FQNEAQ (reference sequence). CDR3 DNA, as far as it was read: TGTGCCAGCAGCCGAAGTTTAGGTTCAGGAGAGACC. It yields the protein CASSRSLGSGET. The whole CDR3 protein reads CASSRSLGSGETQYF.

This clone was found a few times. The read finishes 3 residues shy of the CDR3 end, and the germline J gene is used to complete it. This chain links TRBV11-2 with TRBJ1-3, with D uncertain. V lost 1 base and J lost 0, with 4 bases in between. The length of the CDR3 is 14 residues. Per germline, CDR1 SGHAT and CDR2 FQNNGV. CDR3 sequence: CASSLVNSGNTIYF. The covered CDR3 bases are TGTGCCAGCAGCTTAGTTAACTCTGGAAACACC. The full variable domain, completed using reference TRBV11-2 and TRBJ1-3, is EAGVAQSPRYKIIEKRQSVAFWCNPISGHATLYWYQQILGQGPKLLIQFQNNGVVDDSQLPKDRFSAERLKGVDSTLKIQPAKLEDSAVYLCASSLVNSGNTIYFGEGSWLTVV.

This clone was detected many times. The sequenced fragment ends 3 residues before the CDR3 boundary, so the rest is inferred from the germline J gene. The chain couples TRBV9 to TRBJ1-6; D gene ambiguous. CDR1 is SGDLS, CDR2 YYNGEE, per germline. V lost 2 bases, J lost 10 bases, and 7 bases lay in between. The CDR3 length is 12 residues. The CDR3 sequence is CASSVLGSPLHF. The DNA read from the CDR3 is TGTGCCAGCAGCGTCCTCGGGTCACCC. Filled out from reference TRBV9 and TRBJ1-6, the complete variable domain reads DSGVTQTPKHLITATGQRVTLRCSPRSGDLSVYWYQQSLDQGLQFLIQYYNGEERAKGNILERFSAQQFPDLHSELNLSSLELGDSALYFCASSVLGSPLHFGNGTRLTVT.

In its sample, this clone was seen a few times. The DNA ends 3 residues before the CDR3 does, and the rest of the CDR3 is filled in from the germline J gene. This sequence joins TRBV10-2 and TRBJ1-1; D is undetermined. The CDR3 has 13 residues. The V gene's germline CDR1 is WSHSY and CDR2 SAAADI. The V end lost 10 bases, the J end lost 0 bases, and 12 bases lay between the germline ends. CDR3 DNA, as far as it was read: TGCGCCATAAGGACGGGGATGAACACTGAA. The encoded protein is CAIRTGMNTE. The CDR3 as a whole reads CAIRTGMNTEAFF.

This clone appeared many times. The read finishes 3 residues shy of the CDR3 end, and the germline J gene is used to complete it. This chain links TRBV20-1 with TRBJ1-2, with D hard to call. The CDR3 runs 14 residues. Germline CDR1 is DFQATT and CDR2 is SNEGSKA (reference sequence). CDR3 sequence reads: CSARGEDSYYLYTF. The CDR3 DNA, read in part, is TGCAGTGCTAGGGGCGAGGACTCTTACTATCTC.

This clone was counted at least ten times. The read halts 3 residues ahead of the CDR3 end, with the missing end drawn from the germline J gene. This rearrangement joins TRBV20-1 to TRBJ2-1; 11 bases map to TRBD2. In germline, CDR1 is DFQATT, CDR2 SNEGSKA (reference sequence). The trim removed 0 bases at V and 4 bases at J, leaving 11 bases unmatched. The CDR3 runs 18 residues. The CDR3 loop reads CSARDRASGGILYNEQFF. The part of the CDR3 DNA that was read is TGCAGTGCTAGAGATCGGGCTAGCGGGGGGATCCTTTACAATGAG.

This clone has a count of ten or more. The CDR3 end falls 3 residues outside the read, so it is completed with the germline J gene. This chain joins TRBV5-1 and TRBJ2-3; 8 nucleotides align to TRBD1. The length of the CDR3 is 14 residues. Germline-derived CDR1 and CDR2 are SGHRS and YFSETQ. V lost 3 bases and J lost 4; bases outside the gene matches: 4. The DNA read from the CDR3 is TGCGCCAGCAGCTCTCGACAGGGGTCAGATACG. Its translation is CASSSRQGSDT. The CDR3 as a whole reads CASSSRQGSDTQYF. The full variable domain, in which reference TRBV5-1 and TRBJ2-3 provide the parts outside the CDR3, is KAGVTQTPRYLIKTRGQQVTLSCSPISGHRSVSWYQQTPGQGLQFLFEYFSETQRNKGNFPGRFSGRQFSNSRSEMNVSTLELGDSALYLCASSSRQGSDTQYFGPGTRLTVL.

This clone showed up many times. The CDR3 goes on 3 residues after the read ends, and that part is filled in from the germline J gene. The chain uses TRBV7-6 and TRBJ2-7; 8 bases align to TRBD1. V was clipped by 4 bases and J by 2 bases; unmatched bases: 16. Germline V lookup: CDR1 SGHVS, CDR2 FNYEAQ. The CDR3 loop spans 18 amino acids. CDR3 DNA, as far as it was read: TGTGCCAGCAGCTCATTCTCGAGGACGGACAGGGACACCTACGAG. It specifies CASSSFSRTDRDTYE. The complete CDR3 protein is CASSSFSRTDRDTYEQYF.

This clone was picked up many times. The sequence runs out 3 residues before the end of the CDR3; the remainder is reconstructed from the germline J gene. This sequence joins TRBV7-3 and TRBJ1-1; no clear D gene. CDR1 is SGHTA and CDR2 is FQGTGA in the germline V gene. This CDR3 contains 13 residues. V lost 3 bases, J lost 1 base, and 6 bases lay in between. The DNA read from the CDR3 is TGTGCCAGCAGCTTGCAGGAGAACACTGAA. It codes for CASSLQENTE. The full CDR3 reads CASSLQENTEAFF.

This clone occurred many times. Sequencing ends 3 residues short of the CDR3 end; the germline J gene provides the rest. The rearrangement links TRBV30 to TRBJ1-6; D unresolved. Germline V lookup: CDR1 GTSNPN, CDR2 SVGIG (reference sequence). CDR3 length: 11 amino acids. The V gene lost 4 bases and the J gene lost 7 bases, with 5 bases spanning the gap. Incomplete CDR3 DNA: TGTGCCTGGACCTCGAATTCACCC. Its protein is CAWTSNSP. The full CDR3 protein reads CAWTSNSPLHF. Variable domain in full (rest from reference TRBV30 and TRBJ1-6): SQTIHQWPATLVQPVGSPLSLECTVEGTSNPNLYWYRQAAGRGLQLLFYSVGIGQISSEVPQNLSASRPQDRQFILSSKKLLLSDSGFYLCAWTSNSPLHFGNGTRLTVT.

This clone was observed many times. The read terminates 3 residues before the CDR3 end, so the remaining end is supplied by the germline J gene. The V and J genes are TRBV4-2 and TRBJ2-3, with 11 positions matching TRBD2. Germline CDR1 LGHNA, CDR2 YNFKEQ. The CDR3 is 20 amino acids. Unmatched junction bases numbered 17, after V lost 4 bases and J lost 2 bases. CDR3 residues: CASSPEFGLAGLRDTDTQYF. The covered CDR3 bases are TGTGCCAGCAGCCCAGAGTTCGGACTAGCGGGTCTACGGGACACAGATACG.

This clone has just a few counts. The CDR3 bases that were read are TGCAGCGTCCTCGGTCGGGCTAGCGGGGGGGCCACAGATACG. Its translation: CSVLGRASGGATDT. In full, the CDR3 reads CSVLGRASGGATDTQYF. This chain joins TRBV29-1 and TRBJ2-3; 12 bases are shared with TRBD2. Read data end 3 residues before the CDR3 end; the end is taken from the germline J gene. The CDR3 consists of 17 residues. Losses at the gene ends were 6 bases for V and 2 bases for J; bases not matched to a gene: 12. Looked up from germline, CDR1 is SQVTM and CDR2 is ANQGSEA.

Concerning this clone: The read terminates 3 residues before the CDR3 end, so the remaining end is supplied by the germline J gene. The V call is TRBV7-9, the J call TRBJ2-1, with 10 bases identical to TRBD2. V lost 9 bases to trimming and J lost 8 bases; unmatched junction nucleotides: 7. Germline lookup yields CDR1 SEHNR and CDR2 FQNEAQ (reference sequence). The CDR3 has 13 residues. The CDR3 DNA, read in part, is TGTGCCAGTGGAGCGGGGGGGCGGCATGAG. Its translation is CASGAGGRHE. The full CDR3 is CASGAGGRHEQFF.